These T cell receptor beta chains were read from a single sample in a study of blood T cell repertoires in COVID-19. Data came from immunoSEQ multiplex PCR; TCRdb stores just in-frame clones and leaves some out. The table lists about 130,000 clones, roughly four fifths of them singletons. The sample consisted of PBMCs or T cells enriched from blood (not recorded which). The receptors stem from a young man who had recovered from COVID-19. Both conserved end residues are part of each CDR3. Each record gives: clone size, CDR3 length, D gene, V gene, J gene, CDR3 DNA, CDR3 protein. D genes are given only for firm matches. Not every row has a clone size; where given, it reads once, few, many or a size class.

-	14	-	TRBV3-1/TRBV3-2	TRBJ1-3	TGTGCCAGCTCCGAGTGGGGGGCTGGAAACACCATATATTTT	CASSEWGAGNTIYF
-	16	-	TRBV19	TRBJ1-6	TGTGCCAGTAGTATATCGAGTCCACAGGGTGATTCACCCCTCCACTTT	CASSISSPQGDSPLHF
-	17	TRBD2	TRBV15	TRBJ2-1	TGTGCCACAAAGCCGGGACTAGCGGGATCCCCTGGGGATGAGCAGTTCTTC	CATKPGLAGSPGDEQFF
-	16	TRBD2	TRBV9	TRBJ2-1	TGTGCCAGCAGCGTAGCGGGCGGGGGGGCCATGAATGAGCAGTTCTTC	CASSVAGGGAMNEQFF
once	13	-	TRBV3-1/TRBV3-2	TRBJ1-1	TGTGCCAGCAGCCAAGATCGGGGAACTGAAGCTTTCTTT	CASSQDRGTEAFF
-	15	-	TRBV18	TRBJ1-6	TGTGCCAGCTCAAGGGACTCAGCATTGGGTTCACCCCTCCACTTT	CASSRDSALGSPLHF
-	14	-	TRBV4-1	TRBJ1-5	TGCGCCAGCAGCCAAGAGGCGGGGAATCAGCCCCAGCATTTT	CASSQEAGNQPQHF
-	22	TRBD2	TRBV7-8	TRBJ2-1	TGTGCCAGCATGGATCCTCTAGCGGGGGTCGCCAAAGGGTCAAGCTCCTACAATGAGCAGTTCTTC	CASMDPLAGVAKGSSSYNEQFF
-	16	-	TRBV5-1	TRBJ1-1	TGCGCCAGCAGCTCCAACCCCTCACCAACTAACACTGAAGCTTTCTTT	CASSSNPSPTNTEAFF
-	16	-	TRBV3-1/TRBV3-2	TRBJ2-4	TGTGCCAGCAGCCCATTACAGAGCCTAGCCAAAAACATTCAGTACTTC	CASSPLQSLAKNIQYF
-	15	-	TRBV19	TRBJ1-5	TGTGCCAGTAGTATAGGGGGACAACTCAATCAGCCCCAGCATTTT	CASSIGGQLNQPQHF
-	14	-	TRBV6-5	TRBJ1-4	TGTGCCAGCAGGCGCGGTGCAACTAATGAAAAACTGTTTTTT	CASRRGATNEKLFF
-	14	-	TRBV5-1	TRBJ1-2	TGCGCCAGCCTGGGGGAGGACTCTAACTATGGCTACACCTTC	CASLGEDSNYGYTF
-	16	-	TRBV9	TRBJ1-2	TGTGCCAGCAGCGTAGCTTCAGGTAGTCTTGACTATGGCTACACCTTC	CASSVASGSLDYGYTF
-	15	TRBD1	TRBV19	TRBJ1-6	TGTGCCAGTTCCGGGACAGGGGGCGCTTTTTCACCCCTCCACTTT	CASSGTGGAFSPLHF
-	14	TRBD1	TRBV7-8	TRBJ1-2	TGTGCCAGCAGCCCGGGGACAGGGGAGAATGGCTACACCTTC	CASSPGTGENGYTF
once	16	TRBD2	TRBV5-5	TRBJ2-7	TGTGCCAGCAGCTTGGCAGGGACTAGCGGGAGTTACGAGCAGTACTTC	CASSLAGTSGSYEQYF
-	15	-	TRBV7-2	TRBJ1-6	TGTGCCAGCAGCGAACGGACTCCTTATAATTCACCCCTCCACTTT	CASSERTPYNSPLHF
few	14	-	TRBV5-1	TRBJ1-2	TGCGCCAGCAGCTTGGGCGGAAATATCTATGGCTACACCTTC	CASSLGGNIYGYTF
-	15	-	TRBV5-1	TRBJ1-2	TGCGCCAGCTCCCAGGGTGGGGGGTGGAATCGTGGCTACACCTTC	CASSQGGGWNRGYTF
-	16	TRBD1	TRBV3-1/TRBV3-2	TRBJ1-4	TGTGCCAGCAGCTTCCGACAGGGAAGGACTAATGAAAAACTGTTTTTT	CASSFRQGRTNEKLFF
-	14	-	TRBV6-5	TRBJ1-1	TGTGCCAGCAGCAAACTTGCTGGGAACACTGAAGCTTTCTTT	CASSKLAGNTEAFF
-	17	TRBD1	TRBV5-1	TRBJ1-4	TGCGCCAGCAGCCCGGACAGGGGCCCTGCAACTAATGAAAAACTGTTTTTT	CASSPDRGPATNEKLFF
-	12	TRBD1	TRBV7-9	TRBJ2-7	TGTGCCAGCAGGGGACAGGCATACGAGCAGTACTTC	CASRGQAYEQYF
-	15	TRBD1	TRBV9	TRBJ2-7	TGTGCCAGCAGCGTAGAGTGGACAGGGATCTACGAGCAGTACTTC	CASSVEWTGIYEQYF
-	12	-	TRBV13	TRBJ2-3	TGTGCCAGCAGCTTAGGCAGGGATACGCAGTATTTT	CASSLGRDTQYF
-	14	TRBD1	TRBV7-3	TRBJ1-1	TGTGCCAGCAGCTTAGAAGGGGGCAACACTGAAGCTTTCTTT	CASSLEGGNTEAFF
-	13	-	TRBV28	TRBJ1-2	TGTGCCAGCAGGTTGGGGGAGGACTATGGCTACACCTTC	CASRLGEDYGYTF
-	16	TRBD1	TRBV6-6	TRBJ2-4	TGTGCCAGCAGTCGACAGGGGATGTACCAAAAAAACATTCAGTACTTC	CASSRQGMYQKNIQYF
-	14	TRBD1	TRBV18	TRBJ1-1	TGTGCCAGCTCACTAGGGACAGCGAACACTGAAGCTTTCTTT	CASSLGTANTEAFF
-	16	TRBD1	TRBV10-3	TRBJ1-3	TGTGCCATCAGTTTAACCGGGACAGCCTCTGGAAACACCATATATTTT	CAISLTGTASGNTIYF
-	10	-	TRBV10-3	TRBJ2-1	TGTGCCATAGGGGATGATGAGCAGTTCTTC	CAIGDDEQFF
-	13	-	TRBV12-3/TRBV12-4	TRBJ1-2	TGTGCCAGCAGTCTGCAGGGGAGCTATGGCTACACCTTC	CASSLQGSYGYTF
-	15	TRBD2	TRBV4-1	TRBJ2-3	TGCGCCAGCAGCCTATTGTTAGCGGGGTCAGATACGCAGTATTTT	CASSLLLAGSDTQYF